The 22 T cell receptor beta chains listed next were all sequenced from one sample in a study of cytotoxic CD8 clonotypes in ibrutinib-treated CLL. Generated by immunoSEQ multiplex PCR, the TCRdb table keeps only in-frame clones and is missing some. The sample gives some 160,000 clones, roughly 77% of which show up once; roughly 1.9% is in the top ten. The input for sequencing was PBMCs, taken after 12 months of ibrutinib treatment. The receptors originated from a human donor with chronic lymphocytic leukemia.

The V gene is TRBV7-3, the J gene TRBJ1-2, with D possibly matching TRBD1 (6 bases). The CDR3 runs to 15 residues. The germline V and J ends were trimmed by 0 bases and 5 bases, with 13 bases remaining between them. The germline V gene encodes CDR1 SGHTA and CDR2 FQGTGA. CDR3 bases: TGTGCCAGCAGCTTAACGAGGACAGCCTTATATGGCTACACCTTC. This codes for CASSLTRTALYGYTF.

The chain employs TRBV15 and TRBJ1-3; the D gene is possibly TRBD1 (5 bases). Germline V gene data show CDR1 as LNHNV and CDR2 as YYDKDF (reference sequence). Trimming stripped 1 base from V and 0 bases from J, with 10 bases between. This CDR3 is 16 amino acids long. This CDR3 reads CATSRGGSLSGNTIYF. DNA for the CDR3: TGTGCCACCAGCAGAGGGGGCAGTCTCTCTGGAAACACCATATATTTT.

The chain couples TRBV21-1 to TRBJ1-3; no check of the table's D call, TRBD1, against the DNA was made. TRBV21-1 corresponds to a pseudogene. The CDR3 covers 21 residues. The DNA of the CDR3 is TGTGCCAGCAGCAAAGATACTCTACATATGAGGACAGGCAACTCTGGAAACACCATATATTTT. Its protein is CASSKDTLHMRTGNSGNTIYF.

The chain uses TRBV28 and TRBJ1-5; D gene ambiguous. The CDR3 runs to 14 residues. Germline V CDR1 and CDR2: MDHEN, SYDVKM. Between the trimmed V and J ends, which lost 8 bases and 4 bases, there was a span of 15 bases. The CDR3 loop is CASQTRPENQPQHF. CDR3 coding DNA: TGTGCCAGCCAAACCCGGCCAGAGAATCAGCCCCAGCATTTT.

For the CDR3, the DNA is TGTGCCAGCAGTATTCCTAGCGGGAGGCCTTCCTACAATGAGCAGTTCTTC. Amino acid sequence: CASSIPSGRPSYNEQFF. The chain joins TRBV27 to TRBJ2-1, with TRBD2 identical over 11 bases. Looked up from germline, CDR1 is MNHEY and CDR2 is SMNVEV (reference sequence). This CDR3 is 17 amino acids long. Losses at the gene ends were 5 bases for V and 1 base for J; bases not matched to a gene: 7.

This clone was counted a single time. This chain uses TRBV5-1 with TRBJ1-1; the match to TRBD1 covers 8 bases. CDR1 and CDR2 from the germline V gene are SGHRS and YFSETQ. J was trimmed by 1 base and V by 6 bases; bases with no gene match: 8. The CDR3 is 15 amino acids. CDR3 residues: CASKYRQGTNTEAFF. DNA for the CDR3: TGCGCCAGCAAATACCGACAGGGGACGAACACTGAAGCTTTCTTT.

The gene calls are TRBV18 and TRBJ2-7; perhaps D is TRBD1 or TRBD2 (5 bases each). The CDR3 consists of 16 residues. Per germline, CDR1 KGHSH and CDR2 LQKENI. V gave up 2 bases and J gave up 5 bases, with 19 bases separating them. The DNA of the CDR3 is TGTGCCAGCTCACCAGAGGTCGCAGGGCGGAGGAACGAGCAGTACTTC. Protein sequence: CASSPEVAGRRNEQYF.

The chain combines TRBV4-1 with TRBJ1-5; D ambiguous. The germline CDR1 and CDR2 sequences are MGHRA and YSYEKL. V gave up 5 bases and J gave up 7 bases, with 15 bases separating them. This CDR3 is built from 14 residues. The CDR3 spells CASSELGLGQPQHF. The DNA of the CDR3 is TGCGCCAGCAGCGAACTGGGTTTGGGACAGCCCCAGCATTTT.

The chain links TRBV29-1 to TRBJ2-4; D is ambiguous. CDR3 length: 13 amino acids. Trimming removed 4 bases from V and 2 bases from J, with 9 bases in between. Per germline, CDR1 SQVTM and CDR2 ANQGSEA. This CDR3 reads CSVVGETKNIQYF. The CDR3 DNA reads TGCAGCGTTGTAGGAGAGACCAAAAACATTCAGTACTTC.

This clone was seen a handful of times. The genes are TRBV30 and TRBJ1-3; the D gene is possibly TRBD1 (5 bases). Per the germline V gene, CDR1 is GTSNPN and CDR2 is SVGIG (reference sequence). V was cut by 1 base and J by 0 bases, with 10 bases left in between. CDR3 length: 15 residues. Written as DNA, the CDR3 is TGTGCCTGGAGTGCCAGACAGTTCTCTGGAAACACCATATATTTT. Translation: CAWSARQFSGNTIYF. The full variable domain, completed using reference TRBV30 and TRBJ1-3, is SQTIHQWPATLVQPVGSPLSLECTVEGTSNPNLYWYRQAAGRGLQLLFYSVGIGQISSEVPQNLSASRPQDRQFILSSKKLLLSDSGFYLCAWSARQFSGNTIYFGEGSWLTVV.

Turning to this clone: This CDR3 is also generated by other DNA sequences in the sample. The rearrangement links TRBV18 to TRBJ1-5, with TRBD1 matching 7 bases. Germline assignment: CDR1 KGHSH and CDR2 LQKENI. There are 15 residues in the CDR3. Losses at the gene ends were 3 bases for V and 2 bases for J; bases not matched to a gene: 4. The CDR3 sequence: CASSPGTGGNQPQHF. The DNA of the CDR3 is TGTGCCAGCTCACCTGGCACAGGGGGCAATCAGCCCCAGCATTTT.

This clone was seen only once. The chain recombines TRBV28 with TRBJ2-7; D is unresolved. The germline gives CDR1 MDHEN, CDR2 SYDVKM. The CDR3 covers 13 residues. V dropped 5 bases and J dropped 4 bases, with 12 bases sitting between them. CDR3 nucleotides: TGTGCCAGCAGTCAACCCACCATATACGAGCAGTACTTC. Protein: CASSQPTIYEQYF.

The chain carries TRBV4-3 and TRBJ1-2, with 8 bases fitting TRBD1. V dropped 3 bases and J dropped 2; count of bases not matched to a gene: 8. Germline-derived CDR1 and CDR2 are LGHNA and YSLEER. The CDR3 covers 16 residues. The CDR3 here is CASSHEGQGRNYGYTF. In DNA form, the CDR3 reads TGCGCCAGCAGCCACGAAGGACAGGGACGAAACTATGGCTACACCTTC.

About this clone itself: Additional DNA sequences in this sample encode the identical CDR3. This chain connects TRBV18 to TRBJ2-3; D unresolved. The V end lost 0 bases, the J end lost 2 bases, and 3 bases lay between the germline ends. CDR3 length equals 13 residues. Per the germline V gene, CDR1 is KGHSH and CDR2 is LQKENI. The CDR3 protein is CASSPPSTDTQYF. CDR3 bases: TGTGCCAGCTCACCACCTTCCACAGATACGCAGTATTTT.

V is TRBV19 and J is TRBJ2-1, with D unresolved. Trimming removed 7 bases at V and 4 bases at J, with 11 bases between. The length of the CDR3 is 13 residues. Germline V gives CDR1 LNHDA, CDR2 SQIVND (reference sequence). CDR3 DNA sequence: TGTGCCAGTACCCCCGGGCAGTACAATGAGCAGTTCTTC. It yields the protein CASTPGQYNEQFF.

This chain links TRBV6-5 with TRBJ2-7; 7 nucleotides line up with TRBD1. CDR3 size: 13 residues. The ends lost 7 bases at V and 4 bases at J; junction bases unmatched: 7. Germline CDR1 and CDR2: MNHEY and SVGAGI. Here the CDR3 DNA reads TGTGCCAGCAAGGCCCGGGACAGTTACGAGCAGTACTTC. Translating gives CASKARDSYEQYF.

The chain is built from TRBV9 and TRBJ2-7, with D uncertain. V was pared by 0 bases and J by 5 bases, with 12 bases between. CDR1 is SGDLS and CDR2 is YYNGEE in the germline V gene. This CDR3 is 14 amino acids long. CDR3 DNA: TGTGCCAGCAGCGTAGGAAAAACCCCCCACGAGCAGTACTTC. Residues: CASSVGKTPHEQYF.

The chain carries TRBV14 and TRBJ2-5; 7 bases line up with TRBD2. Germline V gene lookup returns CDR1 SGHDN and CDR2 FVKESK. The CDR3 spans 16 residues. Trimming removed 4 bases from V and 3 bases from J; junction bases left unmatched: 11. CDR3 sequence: CASSRFGAGIEETQYF. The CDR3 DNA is TGTGCCAGCAGCCGCTTCGGAGCGGGAATAGAAGAGACCCAGTACTTC.

The CDR3 sequence: CASSSGLSGNTIYF. CDR3 DNA: TGTGCCAGCAGCTCGGGACTCTCTGGAAACACCATATATTTT. The chain uses TRBV7-9 and TRBJ1-3; perhaps TRBD1 as D (5 bases). The V and J ends lost 4 bases and 0 bases respectively, with 7 bases between them. Germline V gene data show CDR1 as SEHNR and CDR2 as FQNEAQ (reference sequence). This CDR3 is 14 amino acids long.

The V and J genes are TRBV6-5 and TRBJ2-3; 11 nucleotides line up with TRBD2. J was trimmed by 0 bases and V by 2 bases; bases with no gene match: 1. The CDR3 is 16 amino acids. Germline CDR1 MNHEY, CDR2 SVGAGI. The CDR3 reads CASSYLAGGSTDTQYF. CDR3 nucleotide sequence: TGTGCCAGCAGTTACCTAGCGGGAGGAAGCACAGATACGCAGTATTTT.

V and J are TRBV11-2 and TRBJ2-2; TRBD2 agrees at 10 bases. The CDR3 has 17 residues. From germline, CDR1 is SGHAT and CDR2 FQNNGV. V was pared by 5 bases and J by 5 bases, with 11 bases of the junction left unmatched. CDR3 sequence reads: CASSPRGKREGTGELFF. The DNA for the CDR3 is TGTGCCAGCAGCCCAAGGGGGAAGCGGGAGGGAACCGGGGAGCTGTTTTTT.

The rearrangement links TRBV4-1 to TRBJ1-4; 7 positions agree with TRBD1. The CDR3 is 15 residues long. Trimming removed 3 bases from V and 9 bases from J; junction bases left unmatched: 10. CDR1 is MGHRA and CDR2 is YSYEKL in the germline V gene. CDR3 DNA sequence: TGCGCCAGCAGCCAGACCGGGACAGCCTTACAAAAACTGTTTTTT. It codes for CASSQTGTALQKLFF.